The rows below give T cell receptor beta chains drawn from one sample of a study of technical replicates of blood from a handful of donors. Sequencing used immunoSEQ multiplex PCR; TCRdb keeps in-frame clones, though not all of them. The sample yields tens of thousands of clones, 85% to 95% seen once. The sample comprised T cells isolated from PBMCs. All receptors come from a human donor in good health. The CDR3 runs from the conserved cysteine through the conserved F or W. Each record gives: CDR3 length, J gene, D gene, clone size, V gene, CDR3 DNA, CDR3 protein. D genes are given only for firm matches. Some rows mark clone size as missing; the rest say once, few, many or name a class of expanded clone.

CDR3 length: 14
J gene: TRBJ2-5
D gene: NA
clone size: NA
V gene: TRBV27
CDR3 DNA: TGTGCCAGCAGTCCCCGGACGGGGAGGGAGACCCAGTACTTC
CDR3 protein: CASSPRTGRETQYF

CDR3 length: 13
J gene: TRBJ1-2
D gene: TRBD1
clone size: NA
V gene: TRBV7-9
CDR3 DNA: TGTGCCAGCAGCGCCGGGACAGTCTATGGCTACACCTTC
CDR3 protein: CASSAGTVYGYTF

CDR3 length: 13
J gene: TRBJ1-1
D gene: NA
clone size: NA
V gene: TRBV7-9
CDR3 DNA: TGTGCCAGCAGCTCACAGGATAACACTGAAGCTTTCTTT
CDR3 protein: CASSSQDNTEAFF

CDR3 length: 20
J gene: TRBJ1-3
D gene: NA
clone size: NA
V gene: TRBV19
CDR3 DNA: TGTGCCAGTAGTTCCACCGTTAGACAGTCCCCAGGGGTCTATGGAAACACCATATATTTT
CDR3 protein: CASSSTVRQSPGVYGNTIYF

CDR3 length: 14
J gene: TRBJ2-1
D gene: NA
clone size: NA
V gene: TRBV27
CDR3 DNA: TGTGCCAGCAGTTTGGGGAGGTCCTACAATGAGCAGTTCTTC
CDR3 protein: CASSLGRSYNEQFF

CDR3 length: 14
J gene: TRBJ2-6
D gene: NA
clone size: NA
V gene: TRBV4-1
CDR3 DNA: TGCGCCAGCAGCCAGGCATCTGGGGCCAACGTCCTGACTTTC
CDR3 protein: CASSQASGANVLTF

CDR3 length: 16
J gene: TRBJ2-3
D gene: NA
clone size: NA
V gene: TRBV13
CDR3 DNA: TGTGCCAGCAGCGACGGCGGAGGCTATGGCACAGATACGCAGTATTTT
CDR3 protein: CASSDGGGYGTDTQYF

CDR3 length: 13
J gene: TRBJ2-7
D gene: TRBD1
clone size: NA
V gene: TRBV9
CDR3 DNA: TGTGCCAGCAGAGGCGACAGGGGAGACGAGCAGTACTTC
CDR3 protein: CASRGDRGDEQYF

CDR3 length: 14
J gene: TRBJ1-2
D gene: TRBD1
clone size: NA
V gene: TRBV2
CDR3 DNA: TGTGCCAGCAGGCCTCCGGGACAGGGATATGGCTACACCTTC
CDR3 protein: CASRPPGQGYGYTF

CDR3 length: 12
J gene: TRBJ2-5
D gene: NA
clone size: NA
V gene: TRBV30
CDR3 DNA: TGTGCCTGGGGGGCAGGGTTAGAGACCCAGTACTTC
CDR3 protein: CAWGAGLETQYF

CDR3 length: 11
J gene: TRBJ1-1
D gene: TRBD1
clone size: NA
V gene: TRBV30
CDR3 DNA: TGCGCCTGGGCAGGGGGCACTGAAGCTTTCTTT
CDR3 protein: CAWAGGTEAFF

CDR3 length: 15
J gene: TRBJ2-7
D gene: TRBD1
clone size: NA
V gene: TRBV5-8
CDR3 DNA: TGTGCCAGCAGCTTGGGGACAGGGTCTATATACGAGCAGTACTTC
CDR3 protein: CASSLGTGSIYEQYF

CDR3 length: 15
J gene: TRBJ2-1
D gene: TRBD2
clone size: once
V gene: TRBV28
CDR3 DNA: TGTGCCAGCAGTTTAAGCCTAGCGGGATTAAATGAGCAGTTCTTC
CDR3 protein: CASSLSLAGLNEQFF

CDR3 length: 14
J gene: TRBJ2-2
D gene: TRBD1
clone size: NA
V gene: TRBV2
CDR3 DNA: TGTGCCAGCAGGGACAGGGCGAACACCGGGGAGCTGTTTTTT
CDR3 protein: CASRDRANTGELFF

CDR3 length: 14
J gene: TRBJ2-3
D gene: NA
clone size: NA
V gene: TRBV2
CDR3 DNA: TGTGCCAGCATAATGGGCGGGCCCACAGATACGCAGTATTTT
CDR3 protein: CASIMGGPTDTQYF

CDR3 length: 18
J gene: TRBJ1-2
D gene: TRBD1
clone size: NA
V gene: TRBV27
CDR3 DNA: TGTGCCAGCAGTCCACTCGACAGGGAGTATCTACCTAACTATGGCTACACCTTC
CDR3 protein: CASSPLDREYLPNYGYTF

CDR3 length: 15
J gene: TRBJ2-1
D gene: NA
clone size: NA
V gene: TRBV10-3
CDR3 DNA: TGTGCCATCAGGGCAGCCGGAGGGTGGTACAATGAGCAGTTCTTC
CDR3 protein: CAIRAAGGWYNEQFF

CDR3 length: 14
J gene: TRBJ2-7
D gene: NA
clone size: NA
V gene: TRBV27
CDR3 DNA: TGTGCCAGCAGTCTTGGACGGGACTCCTACGAGCAGTACTTC
CDR3 protein: CASSLGRDSYEQYF

CDR3 length: 14
J gene: TRBJ1-4
D gene: TRBD1
clone size: NA
V gene: TRBV28
CDR3 DNA: TGTGCCAGCAGTGGCGGGACAGATAATGAAAAACTGTTTTTT
CDR3 protein: CASSGGTDNEKLFF

CDR3 length: 13
J gene: TRBJ1-5
D gene: NA
clone size: NA
V gene: TRBV28
CDR3 DNA: TGTGCCAGCAGATCTCAGGGGCTTCAGCCCCAGCATTTT
CDR3 protein: CASRSQGLQPQHF

CDR3 length: 14
J gene: TRBJ1-1
D gene: NA
clone size: NA
V gene: TRBV27
CDR3 DNA: TGTGCCAGCAGTTTTGCGACAGGCGGTTCTGAAGCTTTCTTT
CDR3 protein: CASSFATGGSEAFF

CDR3 length: 15
J gene: TRBJ2-1
D gene: NA
clone size: NA
V gene: TRBV11-2
CDR3 DNA: TGTGCCAGCAGCTCACAGGGTTGGTTCCTCAATGAGCAGTTCTTC
CDR3 protein: CASSSQGWFLNEQFF

CDR3 length: 16
J gene: TRBJ2-1
D gene: TRBD2
clone size: NA
V gene: TRBV7-9
CDR3 DNA: TGTGCCAGCAGCTCGGTAGCGGGAGGCTCCTACAATGAGCAGTTCTTC
CDR3 protein: CASSSVAGGSYNEQFF

CDR3 length: 17
J gene: TRBJ2-1
D gene: TRBD2
clone size: NA
V gene: TRBV9
CDR3 DNA: TGTGCCAGCAGCGTAAGCGTTGGACTAGCGAACCACAATGAGCAGTTCTTC
CDR3 protein: CASSVSVGLANHNEQFF

CDR3 length: 16
J gene: TRBJ2-2
D gene: NA
clone size: NA
V gene: TRBV5-6
CDR3 DNA: TGTGCCAGCAGCCCGATAGCGGCCCTGAACACCGGGGAGCTGTTTTTT
CDR3 protein: CASSPIAALNTGELFF

CDR3 length: 17
J gene: TRBJ2-3
D gene: NA
clone size: NA
V gene: TRBV9
CDR3 DNA: TGTGCCAGCAGCGAGGGAAAGGCGGGAGAGGGGGCAGATACGCAGTATTTT
CDR3 protein: CASSEGKAGEGADTQYF

CDR3 length: 17
J gene: TRBJ2-3
D gene: NA
clone size: NA
V gene: TRBV5-1
CDR3 DNA: TGCGCCAGCAGCTTGGCCGGGGTTCTGGTGAACACAGATACGCAGTATTTT
CDR3 protein: CASSLAGVLVNTDTQYF

CDR3 length: 14
J gene: TRBJ2-7
D gene: TRBD1
clone size: NA
V gene: TRBV6-5
CDR3 DNA: TGTGCCAGCAGTTTCGCCGACAGGGCCAACGAGCAGTACTTC
CDR3 protein: CASSFADRANEQYF

CDR3 length: 13
J gene: TRBJ2-1
D gene: NA
clone size: NA
V gene: TRBV9
CDR3 DNA: TGTGCCAGCAGCGTATCACTAGCCAATGAGCAGTTCTTC
CDR3 protein: CASSVSLANEQFF

CDR3 length: 13
J gene: TRBJ2-4
D gene: NA
clone size: NA
V gene: TRBV4-2
CDR3 DNA: TGTGCCAGCAGCCACCAGCGGCAAAACATTCAGTACTTC
CDR3 protein: CASSHQRQNIQYF

CDR3 length: 12
J gene: TRBJ1-1
D gene: NA
clone size: few
V gene: TRBV13
CDR3 DNA: TGTGCCAGCAGGAGACAAGTAGGTGAAGCTTTCTTT
CDR3 protein: CASRRQVGEAFF

CDR3 length: 15
J gene: TRBJ2-3
D gene: TRBD2
clone size: NA
V gene: TRBV7-3
CDR3 DNA: TGTGCCAGCAGCTTAATCAGCGGGAGGGCAGATACGCAGTATTTT
CDR3 protein: CASSLISGRADTQYF

CDR3 length: 17
J gene: TRBJ2-3
D gene: TRBD2
clone size: NA
V gene: TRBV9
CDR3 DNA: TGTGCCAGCAGCCCAAGGCCGGGACTAGGACGGACAGATACGCAGTATTTT
CDR3 protein: CASSPRPGLGRTDTQYF

CDR3 length: 17
J gene: TRBJ1-1
D gene: NA
clone size: NA
V gene: TRBV5-4
CDR3 DNA: TGTGCCAGCAGCCAGGACATCTCGGTTTTCTTGAACACTGAAGCTTTCTTT
CDR3 protein: CASSQDISVFLNTEAFF

CDR3 length: 17
J gene: TRBJ2-1
D gene: NA
clone size: once
V gene: TRBV28
CDR3 DNA: TGTGCCAGCAGTTTAAGAGAGGGCCTAGGGTATCACAATGAGCAGTTCTTC
CDR3 protein: CASSLREGLGYHNEQFF

CDR3 length: 16
J gene: TRBJ1-4
D gene: NA
clone size: NA
V gene: TRBV5-1
CDR3 DNA: TGCGCCAGCAGCCGTAATGGACAGCCCCCTAATGAAAAACTGTTTTTT
CDR3 protein: CASSRNGQPPNEKLFF

CDR3 length: 14
J gene: TRBJ2-7
D gene: TRBD1
clone size: once
V gene: TRBV28
CDR3 DNA: TGTGCCAGCAGCGCGGCCGGGACAGGCCCCCCCAGGGCTTTC
CDR3 protein: CASSAAGTGPPRAF

CDR3 length: 18
J gene: TRBJ1-1
D gene: NA
clone size: NA
V gene: TRBV7-3
CDR3 DNA: TGTGCCAGCAGCTTAACGCCAGGGCCCACTTGGGCACACACTGAAGCTTTCTTT
CDR3 protein: CASSLTPGPTWAHTEAFF